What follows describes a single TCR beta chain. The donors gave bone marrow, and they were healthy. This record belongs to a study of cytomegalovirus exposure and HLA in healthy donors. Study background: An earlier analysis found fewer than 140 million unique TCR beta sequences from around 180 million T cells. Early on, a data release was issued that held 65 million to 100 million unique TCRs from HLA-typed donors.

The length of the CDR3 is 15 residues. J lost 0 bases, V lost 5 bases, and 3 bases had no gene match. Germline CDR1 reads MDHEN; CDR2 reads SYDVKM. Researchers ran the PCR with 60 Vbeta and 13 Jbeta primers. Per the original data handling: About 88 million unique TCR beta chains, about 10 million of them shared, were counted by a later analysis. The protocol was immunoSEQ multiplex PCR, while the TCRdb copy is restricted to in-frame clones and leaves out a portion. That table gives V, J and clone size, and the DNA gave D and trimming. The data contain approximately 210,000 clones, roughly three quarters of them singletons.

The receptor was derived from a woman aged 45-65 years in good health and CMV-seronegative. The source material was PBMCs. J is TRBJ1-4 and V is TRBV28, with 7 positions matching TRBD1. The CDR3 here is CASSLDRATNEKLFF. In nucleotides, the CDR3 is TGTGCCAGCAGTCTCGACAGGGCAACTAATGAAAAACTGTTTTTT.